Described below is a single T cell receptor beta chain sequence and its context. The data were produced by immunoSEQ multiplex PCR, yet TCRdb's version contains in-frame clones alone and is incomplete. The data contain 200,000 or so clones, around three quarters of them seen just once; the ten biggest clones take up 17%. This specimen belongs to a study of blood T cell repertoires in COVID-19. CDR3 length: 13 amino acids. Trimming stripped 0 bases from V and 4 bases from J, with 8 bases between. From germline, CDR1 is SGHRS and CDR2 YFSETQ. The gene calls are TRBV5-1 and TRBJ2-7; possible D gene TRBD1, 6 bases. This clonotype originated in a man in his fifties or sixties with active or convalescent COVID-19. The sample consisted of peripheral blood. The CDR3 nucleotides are TGCGCCAGCAGCTTGGTAAGGGGGTACGAGCAGTACTTC. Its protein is CASSLVRGYEQYF. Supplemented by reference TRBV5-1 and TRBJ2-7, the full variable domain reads KAGVTQTPRYLIKTRGQQVTLSCSPISGHRSVSWYQQTPGQGLQFLFEYFSETQRNKGNFPGRFSGRQFSNSRSEMNVSTLELGDSALYLCASSLVRGYEQYFGPGTRLTVT.